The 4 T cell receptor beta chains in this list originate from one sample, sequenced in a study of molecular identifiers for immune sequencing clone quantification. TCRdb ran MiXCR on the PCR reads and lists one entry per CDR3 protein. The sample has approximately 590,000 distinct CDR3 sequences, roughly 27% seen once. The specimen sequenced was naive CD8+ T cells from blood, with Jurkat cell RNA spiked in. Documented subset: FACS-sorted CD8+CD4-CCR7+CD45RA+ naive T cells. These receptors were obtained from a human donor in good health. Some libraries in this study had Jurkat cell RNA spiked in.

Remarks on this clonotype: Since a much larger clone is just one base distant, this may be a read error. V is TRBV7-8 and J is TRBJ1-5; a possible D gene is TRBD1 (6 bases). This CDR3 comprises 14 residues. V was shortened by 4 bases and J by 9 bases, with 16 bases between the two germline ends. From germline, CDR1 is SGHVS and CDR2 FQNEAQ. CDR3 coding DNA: TGTGCCAGCAGCTCGGCCGGGGGCCATCCGCCCCAGCATTTT. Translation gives CASSSAGGHPPQHF.

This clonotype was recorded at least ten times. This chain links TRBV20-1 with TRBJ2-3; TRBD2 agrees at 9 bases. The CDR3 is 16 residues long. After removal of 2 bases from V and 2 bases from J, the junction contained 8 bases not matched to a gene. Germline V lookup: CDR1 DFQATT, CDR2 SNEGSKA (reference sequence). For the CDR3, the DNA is TGCAGTGCTAGATTGGCGGGCGGGGGGGCCACAGATACGCAGTATTTT. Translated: CSARLAGGGATDTQYF.

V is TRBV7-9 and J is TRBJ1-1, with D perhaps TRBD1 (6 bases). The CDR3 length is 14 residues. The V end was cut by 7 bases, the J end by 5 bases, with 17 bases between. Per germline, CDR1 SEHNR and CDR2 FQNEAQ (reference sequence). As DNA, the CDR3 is TGTGCCAGCACCGAAGGGGGGGGTAGGACTGAAGCTTTCTTT. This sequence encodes CASTEGGGRTEAFF.

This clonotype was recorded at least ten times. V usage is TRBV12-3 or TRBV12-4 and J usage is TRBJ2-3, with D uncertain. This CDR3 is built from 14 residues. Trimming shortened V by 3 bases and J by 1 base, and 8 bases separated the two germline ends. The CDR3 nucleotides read TGTGCCAGCAGTTTCGTCAGAGGCACAGATACGCAGTATTTT. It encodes CASSFVRGTDTQYF.